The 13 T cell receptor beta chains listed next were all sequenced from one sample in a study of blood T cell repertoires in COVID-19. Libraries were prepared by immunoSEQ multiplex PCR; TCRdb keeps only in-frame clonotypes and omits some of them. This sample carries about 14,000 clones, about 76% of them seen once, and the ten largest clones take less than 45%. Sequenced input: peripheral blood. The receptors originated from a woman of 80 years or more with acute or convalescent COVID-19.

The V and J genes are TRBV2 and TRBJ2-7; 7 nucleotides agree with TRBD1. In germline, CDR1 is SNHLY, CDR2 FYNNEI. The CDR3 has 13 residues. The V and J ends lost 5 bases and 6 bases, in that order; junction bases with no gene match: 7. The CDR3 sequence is CASSPGTALEQYF. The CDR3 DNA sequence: TGTGCCAGCAGTCCCGGGACAGCCCTCGAGCAGTACTTC.

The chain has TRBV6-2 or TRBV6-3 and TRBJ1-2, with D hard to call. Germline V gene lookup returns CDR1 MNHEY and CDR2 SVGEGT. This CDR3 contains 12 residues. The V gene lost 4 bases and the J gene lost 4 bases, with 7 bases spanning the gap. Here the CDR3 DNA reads TGTGCCAGCAGTTCTACAGCCTATGGCTACACCTTC. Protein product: CASSSTAYGYTF.

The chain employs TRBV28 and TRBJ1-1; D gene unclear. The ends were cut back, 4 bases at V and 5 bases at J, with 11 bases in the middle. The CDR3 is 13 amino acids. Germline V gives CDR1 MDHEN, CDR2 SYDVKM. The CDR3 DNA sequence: TGTGCCAGCAGTTCGAGGACGGGGACTGAAGCTTTCTTT. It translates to CASSSRTGTEAFF. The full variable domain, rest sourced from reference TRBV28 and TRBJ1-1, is DVKVTQSSRYLVKRTGEKVFLECVQDMDHENMFWYRQDPGLGLRLIYFSYDVKMKEKGDIPEGYSVSREKKERFSLILESASTNQTSMYLCASSSRTGTEAFFGQGTRLTVV.

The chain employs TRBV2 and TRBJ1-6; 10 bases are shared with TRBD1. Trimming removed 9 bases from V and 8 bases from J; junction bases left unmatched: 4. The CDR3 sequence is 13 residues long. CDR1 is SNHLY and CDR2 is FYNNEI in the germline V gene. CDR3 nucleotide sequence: TGTGCCAGGCAGGGGACAGGGGATTCACCCCTCCACTTT. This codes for CARQGTGDSPLHF.

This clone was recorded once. The CDR3 loop reads CAISEGTGTLYYEQYF. DNA of the CDR3: TGTGCCATCAGTGAGGGGACAGGGACCCTATATTACGAGCAGTACTTC. The chain links TRBV10-3 to TRBJ2-7; 9 bases align to TRBD1. The junction had 9 bases not matched to a gene; V was cut back by 2 bases and J by 4 bases. Germline V lookup: CDR1 ENHRY, CDR2 SYGVKD. This CDR3 comprises 16 residues.

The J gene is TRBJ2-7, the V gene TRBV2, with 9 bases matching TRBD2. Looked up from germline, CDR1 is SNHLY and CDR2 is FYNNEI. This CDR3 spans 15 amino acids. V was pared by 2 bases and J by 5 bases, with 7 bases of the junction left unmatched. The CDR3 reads CASSELAGGPNEQYF. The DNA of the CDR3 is TGTGCCAGCAGTGAATTGGCGGGGGGGCCTAACGAGCAGTACTTC. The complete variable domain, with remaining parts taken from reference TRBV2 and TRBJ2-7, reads EPEVTQTPSHQVTQMGQEVILRCVPISNHLYFYWYRQILGQKVEFLVSFYNNEISEKSEIFDDQFSVERPDGSNFTLKIRSTKLEDSAMYFCASSELAGGPNEQYFGPGTRLTVT.

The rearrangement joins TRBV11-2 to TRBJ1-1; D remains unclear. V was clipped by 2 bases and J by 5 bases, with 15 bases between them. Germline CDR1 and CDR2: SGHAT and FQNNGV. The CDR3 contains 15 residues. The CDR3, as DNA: TGTGCCAGCAGCTTAAGTGCAGGAGGTGGTACTGAAGCTTTCTTT. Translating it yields CASSLSAGGGTEAFF.

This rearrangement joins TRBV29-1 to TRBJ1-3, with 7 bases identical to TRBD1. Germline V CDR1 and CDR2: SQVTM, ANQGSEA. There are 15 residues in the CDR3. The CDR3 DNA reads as TGCAGGGACAGGCCCGACGATAAACCTGGAAACACCATATATTTT. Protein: CRDRPDDKPGNTIYF.

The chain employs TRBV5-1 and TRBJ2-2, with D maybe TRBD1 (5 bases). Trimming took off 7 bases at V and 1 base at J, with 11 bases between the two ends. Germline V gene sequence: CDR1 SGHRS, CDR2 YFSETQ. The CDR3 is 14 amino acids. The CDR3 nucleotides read TGCGCCAGCGCCGACAGTCTGAACACCGGGGAGCTGTTTTTT. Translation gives CASADSLNTGELFF.

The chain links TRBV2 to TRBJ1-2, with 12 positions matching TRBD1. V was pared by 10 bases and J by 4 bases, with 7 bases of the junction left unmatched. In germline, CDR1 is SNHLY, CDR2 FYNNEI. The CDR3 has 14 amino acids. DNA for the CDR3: TGTGCCACAACCGGGACAGGGGGCTTCTATGGCTACACCTTC. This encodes CATTGTGGFYGYTF.

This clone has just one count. CDR3 in DNA: TGTGCCAGCAGCTTAGAGGGGGCCTCTAACTATGGCTACACCTTC. It yields the protein CASSLEGASNYGYTF. The chain uses TRBV11-2 and TRBJ1-2; TRBD1 is a possible D gene (6 bases). Germline-derived CDR1 and CDR2 are SGHAT and FQNNGV. V dropped 0 bases and J dropped 0 bases, with 8 bases sitting between them. The CDR3 runs 15 residues.

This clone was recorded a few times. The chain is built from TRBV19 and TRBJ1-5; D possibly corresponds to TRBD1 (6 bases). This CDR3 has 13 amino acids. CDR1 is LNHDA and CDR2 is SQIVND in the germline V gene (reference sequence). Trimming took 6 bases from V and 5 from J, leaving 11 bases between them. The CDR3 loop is CASRQGGYQPQHF. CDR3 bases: TGTGCCAGTAGACAGGGTGGCTATCAGCCCCAGCATTTT.

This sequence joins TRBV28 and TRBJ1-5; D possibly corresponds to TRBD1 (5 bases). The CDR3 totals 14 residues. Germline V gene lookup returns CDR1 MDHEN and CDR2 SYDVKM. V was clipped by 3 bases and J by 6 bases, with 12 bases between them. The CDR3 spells CASSLRQGTQPQHF. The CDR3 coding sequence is TGTGCCAGCAGTTTGAGGCAGGGCACTCAGCCCCAGCATTTT.